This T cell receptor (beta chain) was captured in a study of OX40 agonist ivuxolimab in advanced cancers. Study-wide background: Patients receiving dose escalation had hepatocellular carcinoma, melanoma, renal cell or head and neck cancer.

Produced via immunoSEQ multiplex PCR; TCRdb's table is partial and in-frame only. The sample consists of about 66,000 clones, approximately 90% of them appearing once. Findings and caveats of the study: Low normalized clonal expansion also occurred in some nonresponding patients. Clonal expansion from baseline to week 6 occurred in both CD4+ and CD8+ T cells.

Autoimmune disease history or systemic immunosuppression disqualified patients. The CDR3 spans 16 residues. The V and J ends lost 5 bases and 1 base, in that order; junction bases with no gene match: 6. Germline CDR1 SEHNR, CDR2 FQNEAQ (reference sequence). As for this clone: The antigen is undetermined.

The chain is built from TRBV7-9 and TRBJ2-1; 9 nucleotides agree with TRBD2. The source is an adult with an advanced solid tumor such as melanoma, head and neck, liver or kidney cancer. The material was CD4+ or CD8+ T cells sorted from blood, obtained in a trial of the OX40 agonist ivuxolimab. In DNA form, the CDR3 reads TGTGCCAGCAGCAGTGTAGCGGGAGTTTCCTACAATGAGCAGTTCTTC. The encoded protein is CASSSVAGVSYNEQFF.